Following are 17 T cell receptor beta chains from one sample sequenced in a study of blood T cell repertoires in COVID-19. Sequencing was performed with immunoSEQ multiplex PCR; in TCRdb, only in-frame clones are kept and a portion is missing. The sample consists of around 340,000 clones, approximately 91% of them appearing once. The specimen was PBMCs or T cells enriched from blood (not recorded which). The origin of the receptors is a woman aged 30 to 39 who had been exposed to COVID-19.

V usage is TRBV7-9 and J usage is TRBJ1-2; TRBD1 is a possible D gene (5 bases). The ends were cut back, 5 bases at V and 2 bases at J, with 12 bases in the middle. CDR1 is SEHNR and CDR2 is FQNEAQ in the germline V gene (reference sequence). The CDR3 sequence is 14 residues long. This CDR3 is CASSPSGLNYGYTF. The CDR3 region has the DNA TGTGCCAGCAGCCCTTCGGGACTGAACTATGGCTACACCTTC.

The rearrangement joins TRBV19 to TRBJ1-6, with TRBD1 matching 9 bases. This CDR3 comprises 12 residues. Per the germline V gene, CDR1 is LNHDA and CDR2 is SQIVND (reference sequence). J was trimmed by 7 bases and V by 10 bases; bases with no gene match: 2. The CDR3: CATGTGNSPLHF. Here the CDR3 DNA reads TGTGCCACCGGGACAGGGAATTCACCCCTCCACTTT.

The chain links TRBV11-3 to TRBJ2-1; TRBD1 aligns across 10 bases. Germline lookup yields CDR1 SGHNT and CDR2 YENEEA. J was trimmed by 8 bases and V by 1 base; bases with no gene match: 8. The CDR3 extends over 16 amino acids. CDR3 DNA sequence: TGTGCCAGCAGCTTAGTTGAGACAGGGGGCTTCGATGAGCAGTTCTTC. Translating gives CASSLVETGGFDEQFF.

The chain links TRBV5-1 to TRBJ1-3, with 8 nucleotides matching TRBD1. Germline trimming cut 0 bases from V and 0 bases from J; bases unmatched to any gene: 5. CDR1 is SGHRS and CDR2 is YFSETQ in the germline V gene. CDR3 size: 17 residues. The CDR3 nucleotides are TGCGCCAGCAGCTTGGGACAGGGGCGATTCTCTGGAAACACCATATATTTT. Residues: CASSLGQGRFSGNTIYF.

The chain is built from TRBV28 and TRBJ2-5; a possible D gene is TRBD2 (6 bases). Germline values: CDR1 MDHEN, CDR2 SYDVKM. The CDR3 length is 14 residues. Deletions cut 6 bases from V and 1 base from J, with 12 bases between. The CDR3 protein is CASSRGGIQETQYF. The CDR3 DNA sequence: TGTGCCAGCAGCCGTGGGGGGATCCAAGAGACCCAGTACTTC.

This chain links TRBV3-1 (or the pseudogene TRBV3-2) with TRBJ2-3; TRBD2 aligns across 10 bases. The CDR3 spans 18 residues. Germline V gene sequence: CDR1 LGHDT, CDR2 YNNKEL (reference sequence). V lost 0 bases to trimming and J lost 2 bases; unmatched junction nucleotides: 8. CDR3 bases: TGTGCCAGCAGCCAAGAGGGGCGGACTAGCGGTCTCACAGATACGCAGTATTTT. As protein: CASSQEGRTSGLTDTQYF.

The CDR3 here is CASSLAQTNTGELFF. The DNA for the CDR3 is TGCGCCAGCAGCTTGGCCCAAACGAACACCGGGGAGCTGTTTTTT. The chain employs TRBV5-1 and TRBJ2-2; D is unclear. This CDR3 is built from 15 residues. The V and J ends lost 0 bases and 0 bases respectively, with 6 bases between them. Germline values: CDR1 SGHRS, CDR2 YFSETQ.

The chain employs TRBV9 and TRBJ2-1; D unresolved. CDR1 is SGDLS, CDR2 YYNGEE, per germline. Trimming shortened V by 0 bases and J by 3 bases, and 10 bases separated the two germline ends. The CDR3 sequence is 15 residues long. This CDR3 is CASSVGNTVYNEQFF. Written as DNA, the CDR3 is TGTGCCAGCAGCGTAGGGAATACAGTCTACAATGAGCAGTTCTTC.

This clone occurred once. The V and J genes are TRBV3-1 (or the pseudogene TRBV3-2) and TRBJ2-1, with 12 bases aligning to TRBD2. This CDR3 contains 17 residues. Germline V gene lookup returns CDR1 LGHDT and CDR2 YNNKEL (reference sequence). The junction had 9 bases not matched to a gene; V was cut back by 0 bases and J by 9 bases. CDR3 DNA sequence: TGTGCCAGCAGCCAAGATCTAGCGGGAGGGTTCGTTGGTGAGCAGTTCTTC. It specifies CASSQDLAGGFVGEQFF.

The rearrangement joins TRBV11-2 to TRBJ2-7; tentatively, D is TRBD2 (6 bases). The CDR3 runs 14 residues. The germline V gene encodes CDR1 SGHAT and CDR2 FQNNGV. The ends were cut back, 3 bases at V and 4 bases at J, with 13 bases in the middle. In nucleotides, the CDR3 is TGTGCCAGCAGCTTCGCGGGATCCCCTTACGAGCAGTACTTC. Translation: CASSFAGSPYEQYF.

The V call is TRBV5-1, the J call TRBJ2-2; D is unresolved. CDR1 is SGHRS, CDR2 YFSETQ, per germline. This CDR3 comprises 16 residues. V lost 2 bases and J 5 bases, leaving 16 bases between the germline ends. DNA of the CDR3: TGCGCCAGCAGCTTCATAACAGAATTCTTTACCGGGGAGCTGTTTTTT. Residues: CASSFITEFFTGELFF. Based on the CDR3 plus reference TRBV5-1 and TRBJ2-2, the full variable domain is KAGVTQTPRYLIKTRGQQVTLSCSPISGHRSVSWYQQTPGQGLQFLFEYFSETQRNKGNFPGRFSGRQFSNSRSEMNVSTLELGDSALYLCASSFITEFFTGELFFGEGSRLTVL.

This clone was seen only a few times. The CDR3 DNA reads TGTGCCAGCAGTTCCGGGACTAGCGACTACGAGCAGTACTTC. It specifies CASSSGTSDYEQYF. The chain joins TRBV6-5 to TRBJ2-7; the match to TRBD2 covers 10 bases. CDR1 and CDR2 from the germline V gene are MNHEY and SVGAGI. The CDR3 loop spans 14 amino acids. V trimming: 4 bases; J trimming: 3 bases; junction bases outside the gene matches: 3.

The chain combines TRBV19 with TRBJ2-1; TRBD1 matches 7 bases. CDR1 LNHDA and CDR2 SQIVND come from the germline V gene (reference sequence). Trimming cost V 8 bases and J 4 bases; bases outside gene matches: 11. The CDR3 is 15 amino acids. CDR3 nucleotide sequence: TGTGCCAGTGCTTACGACAGGGCCTTTTACAATGAGCAGTTCTTC. Protein sequence: CASAYDRAFYNEQFF.

The CDR3 spells CAISEATGIYEQYF. For the CDR3, the DNA is TGTGCCATCAGTGAGGCAACGGGGATTTACGAGCAGTACTTC. This rearrangement joins TRBV10-3 to TRBJ2-7; D may be TRBD2 (5 bases). This CDR3 has 14 amino acids. Germline-derived CDR1 and CDR2 are ENHRY and SYGVKD. The V end lost 2 bases, the J end lost 4 bases, and 12 bases lay between the germline ends.

This rearrangement joins TRBV6-5 to TRBJ1-1, with 7 bases fitting TRBD1. CDR3 length: 13 amino acids. J was trimmed by 5 bases and V by 4 bases; bases with no gene match: 4. Per germline, CDR1 MNHEY and CDR2 SVGAGI. CDR3 sequence reads: CASSSRDSTEAFF. The DNA of the CDR3 is TGTGCCAGCAGTTCCCGGGACAGTACTGAAGCTTTCTTT.

CDR3 in DNA: TGTGCCAGCAGCCCACAGGCAGATCTCGGGTACGAGCAGTACTTC. Amino acids: CASSPQADLGYEQYF. This chain uses TRBV7-2 with TRBJ2-7; maybe TRBD1 (5 bases). The CDR3 has 15 residues. Looked up from germline, CDR1 is SGHTA and CDR2 is FQGNSA. V was pared by 5 bases and J by 4 bases, with 18 bases between.

This clone was seen a single time. This chain connects TRBV28 to TRBJ1-1; D is perhaps TRBD1 (5 bases). The V end was cut by 6 bases, the J end by 5 bases, with 16 bases between. This CDR3 has 14 amino acids. The V gene's germline CDR1 is MDHEN and CDR2 SYDVKM. The CDR3 nucleotides read TGTGCCAGCAGGCGCGGCAGGGTCGGTACTGAAGCTTTCTTT. Amino acid sequence: CASRRGRVGTEAFF.